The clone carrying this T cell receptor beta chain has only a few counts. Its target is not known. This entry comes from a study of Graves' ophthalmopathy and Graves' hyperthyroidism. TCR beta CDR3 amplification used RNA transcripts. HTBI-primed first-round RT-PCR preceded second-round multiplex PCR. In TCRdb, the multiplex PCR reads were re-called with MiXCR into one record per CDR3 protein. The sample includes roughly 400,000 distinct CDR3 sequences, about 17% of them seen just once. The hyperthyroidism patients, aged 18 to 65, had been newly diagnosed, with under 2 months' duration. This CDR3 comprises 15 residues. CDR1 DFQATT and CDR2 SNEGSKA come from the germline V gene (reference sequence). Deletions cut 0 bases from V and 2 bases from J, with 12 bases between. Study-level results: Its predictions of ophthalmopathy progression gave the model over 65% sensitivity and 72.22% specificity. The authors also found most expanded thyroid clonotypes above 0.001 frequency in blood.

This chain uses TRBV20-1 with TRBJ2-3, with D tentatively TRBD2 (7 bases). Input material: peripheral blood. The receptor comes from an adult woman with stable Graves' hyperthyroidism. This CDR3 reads CSARDEGGVTDTQYF. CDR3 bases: TGCAGTGCTAGAGATGAGGGGGGGGTCACAGATACGCAGTATTTT.